This T cell receptor beta chain was profiled in a study of shared clonotypes between healthy human individuals. The germline V gene has CDR1 SGHTA and CDR2 FQGNSA. The CDR3 length is 17 residues. Trimming cost V 3 bases and J 8 bases; bases outside gene matches: 14. Only in-frame clones appear in the TCRdb table, and some are missing; sequencing was by immunoSEQ multiplex PCR. Here the sample spans about 340,000 clones, less than 75% being singletons. The chain is built from TRBV7-2 and TRBJ2-1, with 9 bases that match TRBD1. The TCR originated in a man younger than 40 in good health. Material for sequencing was memory CD4+ T cells sorted from blood. Regarding subset: CD45RA-negative fraction. The DNA for the CDR3 is TGTGCCAGCAGCTTCCCCGTTGTAGGGGACAGGGTGTATGAGCAGTTCTTC. It specifies CASSFPVVGDRVYEQFF.